These 18 T cell receptor beta chains were sequenced from one sample in a study of T cell responses to AZD1222 COVID-19 vaccine. Data came from immunoSEQ multiplex PCR; TCRdb stores just in-frame clones and leaves some out. Found here are 120,000 or so clones, about 79% of them singletons; the top ten hold about 27%. The starting material was peripheral blood, obtained 28 days after the second AZD1222 dose. These receptors were collected from an adult who received the AZD1222 COVID-19 vaccine.

The V and J genes are TRBV27 and TRBJ1-6; D is perhaps TRBD1 (6 bases). Germline CDR1 reads MNHEY; CDR2 reads SMNVEV (reference sequence). Trimming took 4 bases from V and 6 from J, leaving 16 bases between them. There are 16 residues in the CDR3. CDR3 coding DNA: TGTGCCAGCAGTTGGCTAAGTGGGGGGGCTAATTCACCCCTCCACTTT. Protein sequence: CASSWLSGGANSPLHF.

The chain recombines TRBV9 with TRBJ1-1; the D gene is possibly TRBD1 (6 bases). The CDR3 contains 17 residues. The germline gives CDR1 SGDLS, CDR2 YYNGEE. Trimming stripped 4 bases from V and 4 bases from J, with 23 bases between. The CDR3: CASSSQGPGGFSTEAFF. Written as DNA, the CDR3 is TGTGCCAGCAGCTCGCAGGGGCCAGGCGGCTTTTCCACTGAAGCTTTCTTT.

V is TRBV12-3 or TRBV12-4 and J is TRBJ1-2, with a tentative D call TRBD1 (5 bases). The V end lost 5 bases, the J end lost 5 bases, and 9 bases lay between the germline ends. This CDR3 has 12 residues. The DNA of the CDR3 is TGTGCCAGCAGTCCCCGGGGGTATGGCTACACCTTC. Translation: CASSPRGYGYTF.

The chain carries TRBV4-1 and TRBJ1-1; 10 bases map to TRBD1. The CDR3 has 16 residues. The J segment lost 6 bases and the V segment lost 3 bases, leaving 10 bases of the junction unmatched. The germline V gene encodes CDR1 MGHRA and CDR2 YSYEKL. In nucleotides, the CDR3 is TGCGCCAGCAGCCATCCCCGGGACAGGGGATTAGCTGAAGCTTTCTTT. This encodes CASSHPRDRGLAEAFF.

The V gene is TRBV6-4, the J gene TRBJ2-3; D remains ambiguous. Trimming stripped 3 bases from V and 0 bases from J, with 10 bases between. Germline CDR1 is MRHNA and CDR2 is SNTAGT. CDR3 length: 15 residues. CDR3 amino acids: CASSEHRASTDTQYF. CDR3 nucleotides: TGTGCCAGCAGTGAACACAGAGCTAGCACAGATACGCAGTATTTT.

The chain couples TRBV10-3 to TRBJ1-2, with D perhaps matching TRBD1 (5 bases). The CDR3 has 17 residues. Germline CDR1 ENHRY, CDR2 SYGVKD. V lost 2 bases and J lost 0, with 16 bases in between. The CDR3 sequence: CAISEGRGVRPNYGYTF. CDR3 DNA: TGTGCCATCAGTGAGGGGAGGGGAGTAAGACCTAACTATGGCTACACCTTC.

There are a few counts of this clone. The chain uses TRBV28 and TRBJ1-2; 7 nucleotides line up with TRBD1. The CDR3 has 13 residues. After removal of 4 bases from V and 2 bases from J, the junction contained 1 base not matched to a gene. Germline assignment: CDR1 MDHEN and CDR2 SYDVKM. Here the CDR3 DNA reads TGTGCCAGCAGTTCGACAGGGAACTATGGCTACACCTTC. It encodes CASSSTGNYGYTF.

Here the CDR3 reads CASSLAGVQPRSIVLGPYGYTF. CDR3 DNA: TGTGCCAGCAGCTTAGCGGGGGTGCAGCCGCGGTCCATAGTTCTCGGGCCTTATGGCTACACCTTC. V usage is TRBV7-2 and J usage is TRBJ1-2; D is perhaps TRBD1 (5 bases). The ends were cut back, 0 bases at V and 5 bases at J, with 34 bases in the middle. Germline CDR1 SGHTA, CDR2 FQGNSA. The CDR3 spans 22 residues.

Only one count was recorded for this clone. The chain recombines TRBV6-5 with TRBJ2-7; TRBD2 might be the D (5 bases). CDR1 and CDR2 (germline): MNHEY, SVGAGI. The CDR3 sequence is 12 residues long. The V end lost 7 bases, the J end lost 7 bases, and 14 bases lay between the germline ends. The CDR3 DNA reads as TGTGCCAGCAACTCCCTCTCGGGGGAGCAGTACTTC. This sequence encodes CASNSLSGEQYF.

The chain uses TRBV28 and TRBJ1-1; D uncertain. V lost 6 bases and J 5 bases, leaving 19 bases between the germline ends. Germline loops: CDR1 MDHEN, CDR2 SYDVKM. The CDR3 consists of 15 residues. CDR3 coding DNA: TGTGCCAGCAGCTCCCCAACACCGGGGAGGACTGAAGCTTTCTTT. This sequence encodes CASSSPTPGRTEAFF. Full variable domain (outside the CDR3, taken from reference TRBV28 and TRBJ1-1): DVKVTQSSRYLVKRTGEKVFLECVQDMDHENMFWYRQDPGLGLRLIYFSYDVKMKEKGDIPEGYSVSREKKERFSLILESASTNQTSMYLCASSSPTPGRTEAFFGQGTRLTVV.

CDR3 loop: CASSQELAGTEAFF. The DNA for the CDR3 is TGCGCCAGCAGCCAAGAATTAGCGGGCACTGAAGCTTTCTTT. The rearrangement uses TRBV4-3 and TRBJ1-1; D not certain. Germline CDR1 LGHNA, CDR2 YSLEER. The germline V and J ends were trimmed by 0 bases and 4 bases, with 9 bases remaining between them. The CDR3 covers 14 residues.

CDR3 region: CSGTLAYEQYF. The CDR3 nucleotides are TGCAGCGGAACCCTAGCGTACGAGCAGTACTTC. This chain uses TRBV29-1 with TRBJ2-7; D might be TRBD2 (6 bases). This CDR3 comprises 11 residues. With 7 bases removed from V and 4 bases from J, the gap between germline ends came to 11 bases. From germline, CDR1 is SQVTM and CDR2 ANQGSEA.

CDR3 protein: CASSWGQYNEQFF. For the CDR3, the DNA is TGTGCCAGCAGCTGGGGACAGTACAATGAGCAGTTCTTC. The chain combines TRBV5-8 with TRBJ2-1; TRBD1 matches at 7 bases. The CDR3 runs to 13 residues. V shed 3 bases, J shed 4 bases, and the junction held 1 base outside the gene matches. CDR1 and CDR2 (germline): SGHTS, YDEGEE.

The rearrangement uses TRBV3-1 (or the pseudogene TRBV3-2) and TRBJ1-5; D call uncertain. CDR1 is LGHDT and CDR2 is YNNKEL in the germline V gene (reference sequence). With 0 bases removed from V and 4 bases from J, the gap between germline ends came to 7 bases. The CDR3 is 14 residues long. The CDR3 DNA sequence: TGTGCCAGCAGCCAAGATCCCCGGAATCAGCCCCAGCATTTT. It encodes CASSQDPRNQPQHF.

The V call is TRBV12-1, the J call TRBJ2-1; TRBD2 is the table's D call and was not checked against the DNA. TRBV12-1 is annotated as a pseudogene. The CDR3 contains 12 residues. The CDR3 sequence: CATRNGKNEQFF. The CDR3 nucleotides read TGTGCCACCCGGAACGGGAAGAATGAGCAGTTCTTC.

The J gene is TRBJ1-1, the V gene TRBV10-3; D gene uncertain. Germline V gives CDR1 ENHRY, CDR2 SYGVKD. The CDR3 consists of 16 residues. The ends were cut back, 4 bases at V and 3 bases at J, with 18 bases in the middle. In nucleotides, the CDR3 is TGTGCCATCAGTGGGAAGGCTGGAGGCACGGACACTGAAGCTTTCTTT. Translation gives CAISGKAGGTDTEAFF.

This clone was seen at least ten times. The genes are TRBV28 and TRBJ1-5; 8 bases are shared with TRBD1. This CDR3 has 15 amino acids. The germline gives CDR1 MDHEN, CDR2 SYDVKM. V lost 7 bases to trimming and J lost 4 bases; unmatched junction nucleotides: 9. The CDR3 region is CASNLGYRGNQPQHF. For the CDR3, the DNA is TGTGCCAGCAACCTTGGGTACAGGGGGAATCAGCCCCAGCATTTT.

The chain employs TRBV7-2 and TRBJ2-7, with 8 bases aligning to TRBD1. V lost 2 bases to trimming and J lost 3 bases; unmatched junction nucleotides: 3. Germline-derived CDR1 and CDR2 are SGHTA and FQGNSA. The CDR3 is 14 residues long. CDR3 in DNA: TGTGCCAGCAGCTTACAGGGGGCGGACTACGAGCAGTACTTC. Its translation is CASSLQGADYEQYF.